These T cell receptor beta chains were read from a single sample in a study of Graves' ophthalmopathy and Graves' hyperthyroidism. TCRdb re-analysed the multiplex PCR reads in MiXCR, keeping a single row per CDR3 protein. Of over a million distinct CDR3 sequences detected, roughly 35% appear once; the ten largest clones hold over 8.5%. The sequenced sample was peripheral blood or thyroid tissue (not recorded which). These receptor sequences come from an adult man with Graves' hyperthyroidism. CDR3s include the opening cysteine and the closing phenylalanine or tryptophan. The D gene is left open where the match is weak. Clone size is stated in some rows and not others, as once, few, many or a class when expanded.

V: TRBV10-3
size: NA
D: TRBD2
J: TRBJ2-7
CDR3: CAISYSWRGVYEQYF
DNA: TGTGCCATCAGTTACTCGTGGCGGGGGGTCTACGAGCAGTACTTC

V: TRBV25-1
size: NA
D: TRBD1
J: TRBJ1-6
CDR3: CASSDTGTGINSPLHF
DNA: TGTGCCAGCAGTGATACCGGGACAGGGATTAATTCACCCCTCCACTTT

V: TRBV6-5
size: few
D: NA
J: TRBJ2-7
CDR3: CASSYYMGYEQYF
DNA: TGTGCCAGCAGTTACTACATGGGCTACGAGCAGTACTTC

V: TRBV6-5
size: many
D: TRBD1
J: TRBJ1-6
CDR3: CASSFGTERSPLHF
DNA: TGTGCCAGCAGTTTCGGGACAGAGAGGTCACCCCTCCACTTT

V: TRBV19
size: many
D: TRBD1
J: TRBJ1-5
CDR3: CASRMSGTGHNQPQHF
DNA: TGTGCCAGTAGAATGTCCGGGACAGGGCACAATCAGCCCCAGCATTTT

V: TRBV29-1
size: NA
D: NA
J: TRBJ2-2
CDR3: CSDDKGIGELFF
DNA: TGCAGCGACGACAAGGGCATCGGGGAGCTGTTTTTT

V: TRBV11-2
size: NA
D: TRBD1
J: TRBJ2-5
CDR3: CVSSLGTALQETQYF
DNA: TGTGTCAGCAGCTTAGGGACAGCCCTACAAGAGACCCAGTACTTC

V: TRBV6-5
size: many
D: TRBD1
J: TRBJ2-7
CDR3: CASSWTGDSYEQYF
DNA: TGTGCCAGCAGCTGGACAGGGGACTCCTACGAGCAGTACTTC

V: TRBV6-5
size: few
D: NA
J: TRBJ1-5
CDR3: CASSGGPQPQHF
DNA: TGTGCCAGCTCGGGGGGCCCTCAGCCCCAGCATTTT

V: TRBV5-6
size: few
D: TRBD1
J: TRBJ2-2
CDR3: CASNQRTGGHTGELFF
DNA: TGTGCCAGCAACCAGCGGACAGGGGGCCACACCGGGGAGCTGTTTTTT

V: TRBV10-3
size: many
D: NA
J: TRBJ2-2
CDR3: CAISESRRRNTGELFF
DNA: TGTGCCATCAGTGAGTCCCGTAGGAGGAACACCGGGGAGCTGTTTTTT

V: TRBV2
size: many
D: NA
J: TRBJ1-1
CDR3: CASSLLIKNTEAFF
DNA: TGTGCCAGCAGTTTACTAATCAAGAACACTGAAGCTTTCTTT

V: TRBV20-1
size: few
D: TRBD1
J: TRBJ2-7
CDR3: CSARHTGTGGYEQYF
DNA: TGCAGTGCTAGACATACCGGGACAGGGGGGTACGAGCAGTACTTC

V: TRBV29-1
size: many
D: TRBD1
J: TRBJ1-1
CDR3: CSVERTGVGSEAFF
DNA: TGCAGCGTCGAAAGGACAGGAGTAGGATCTGAAGCTTTCTTT

V: TRBV6-5
size: NA
D: NA
J: TRBJ2-2
CDR3: CASSTSGTRTGELFF
DNA: NA

V: TRBV7-2
size: NA
D: NA
J: TRBJ1-5
CDR3: CASRLAGVQFNQPQHF
DNA: TGTGCCAGCAGACTAGCAGGTGTGCAGTTTAATCAGCCCCAGCATTTT

V: TRBV25-1
size: many
D: NA
J: TRBJ2-7
CDR3: CASSEFQGYEQYF
DNA: TGTGCCAGCAGTGAATTCCAGGGTTACGAGCAGTACTTC

V: TRBV7-2
size: many
D: TRBD1
J: TRBJ1-2
CDR3: CASSPRTGAGYGYTF
DNA: TGTGCCAGCAGCCCCCGGACAGGGGCTGGCTATGGCTACACCTTC

V: TRBV10-3
size: once
D: NA
J: TRBJ1-5
CDR3: CASRGTFNQPQHF
DNA: TGTGCCAGCAGAGGGACGTTCAATCAGCCCCAGCATTTT

V: TRBV20-1
size: once
D: NA
J: TRBJ2-6
CDR3: CSARDAGAGANVLTF
DNA: TGCAGTGCTAGAGACGCAGGGGCTGGGGCCAACGTCCTGACTTTC

V: TRBV20-1
size: many
D: TRBD1
J: TRBJ1-1
CDR3: CSAPSLLDRRAEAFF
DNA: TGCAGTGCCCCCTCTCTCCTGGACAGGCGAGCTGAAGCTTTCTTT

V: TRBV25-1
size: many
D: NA
J: TRBJ2-5
CDR3: CASSENSPRATQYF
DNA: TGTGCCAGCAGTGAAAACTCGCCCAGGGCGACCCAGTACTTC

V: TRBV2
size: many
D: TRBD2
J: TRBJ2-7
CDR3: CASKPISGARTYEQYF
DNA: TGTGCCAGCAAACCCATCAGCGGGGCTCGCACCTACGAGCAGTACTTC

V: TRBV20-1
size: NA
D: TRBD1
J: TRBJ1-6
CDR3: CSAVPDRANSPLHF
DNA: TGCAGTGCCGTCCCGGACAGGGCCAATTCACCCCTCCACTTT

V: TRBV7-9
size: NA
D: TRBD1
J: TRBJ2-5
CDR3: CASSPQGDRGQPQYF
DNA: TGTGCCAGCAGCCCACAGGGGGACAGGGGTCAGCCCCAGTACTTC

V: TRBV20-1
size: NA
D: TRBD2
J: TRBJ2-5
CDR3: CSAGLAGTQETQYF
DNA: TGCAGTGCCGGACTAGCCGGGACTCAAGAGACCCAGTACTTC

V: TRBV7-2
size: many
D: NA
J: TRBJ2-5
CDR3: CASSFQKEETQYF
DNA: TGTGCCAGCAGCTTTCAGAAAGAAGAGACCCAGTACTTC

V: TRBV7-2
size: NA
D: NA
J: TRBJ1-2
CDR3: CASSEEGRHYGYTF
DNA: TGTGCCAGCAGCGAAGAGGGTCGGCACTACGGCTACACCTTC

V: TRBV20-1
size: NA
D: NA
J: TRBJ1-5
CDR3: CSASGGSDNQPQHF
DNA: TGCAGTGCTAGCGGGGGAAGCGACAATCAGCCCCAGCATTTT

V: TRBV7-8
size: many
D: TRBD2
J: TRBJ2-5
CDR3: CASSFMREETQYF
DNA: TGTGCCAGCAGCTTCATGCGGGAGGAGACCCAGTACTTC

V: TRBV11-2
size: few
D: TRBD1
J: TRBJ1-1
CDR3: CASSATKGTGAQFSTEAFF
DNA: TGTGCCAGCAGCGCCACGAAGGGGACAGGGGCCCAGTTTTCCACTGAAGCTTTCTTT

V: TRBV6-5
size: many
D: TRBD1
J: TRBJ1-1
CDR3: CASSFRPPSTGMNTEAFF
DNA: TGTGCCAGCAGTTTTCGTCCTCCTTCGACAGGGATGAACACTGAAGCTTTCTTT

V: TRBV12-3/TRBV12-4
size: many
D: NA
J: TRBJ1-2
CDR3: CASSPDTYGYTF
DNA: TGTGCCAGCAGCCCGGACACCTATGGCTACACCTTC

V: TRBV6-6
size: few
D: NA
J: TRBJ2-5
CDR3: CASTIWPEGGETQYF
DNA: TGTGCCAGCACTATATGGCCCGAGGGGGGAGAGACCCAGTACTTC

V: TRBV7-9
size: few
D: NA
J: TRBJ1-2
CDR3: CASSLGRGDGTF
DNA: TGTGCCAGCAGCTTAGGCCGGGGCGACGGCACCTTC

V: TRBV7-2
size: many
D: NA
J: TRBJ1-1
CDR3: CASSQDSFEAFF
DNA: TGTGCCAGCAGCCAGGACAGCTTTGAAGCTTTCTTT

V: TRBV29-1
size: many
D: TRBD1
J: TRBJ2-7
CDR3: CSVEDRHEQYF
DNA: TGCAGCGTTGAGGACAGGCACGAGCAGTACTTC

V: TRBV27
size: NA
D: TRBD1
J: TRBJ1-1
CDR3: CASSLFGRDSGLNTEAFF
DNA: TGTGCCAGCAGTTTATTCGGACGGGACAGCGGACTGAACACTGAAGCTTTCTTT

V: TRBV2
size: NA
D: NA
J: TRBJ2-7
CDR3: CAWSVQGEQYF
DNA: TGTGCCTGGAGTGTACAGGGAGAGCAGTACTTC

V: TRBV20-1
size: many
D: NA
J: TRBJ2-5
CDR3: CSARDLFTGQETQYF
DNA: TGCAGTGCTAGAGATTTATTTACAGGACAAGAGACCCAGTACTTC

V: TRBV15
size: many
D: NA
J: TRBJ1-4
CDR3: CATARQPATNEKLFF
DNA: TGTGCCACCGCCAGACAGCCCGCAACTAATGAAAAACTGTTTTTT

V: TRBV2
size: NA
D: NA
J: TRBJ2-5
CDR3: CASSQGWGAQETQYF
DNA: TGTGCCAGCAGCCAAGGGTGGGGGGCCCAAGAGACCCAGTACTTC

V: TRBV4-1
size: many
D: NA
J: TRBJ1-6
CDR3: CASSLGRPNSPLHF
DNA: TGCGCCAGCAGCCTCGGGAGGCCGAATTCACCCCTCCACTTT

V: TRBV6-1
size: NA
D: TRBD1
J: TRBJ2-7
CDR3: CASSDLRDRGSYEQYF
DNA: TGTGCCAGCAGTGACCTCCGGGACAGGGGCTCCTACGAGCAGTACTTC

V: TRBV29-1
size: many
D: TRBD1
J: TRBJ1-1
CDR3: CSVFSLGRGRGNTEAFF
DNA: TGCAGCGTTTTTTCGTTGGGCAGGGGGCGAGGGAACACTGAAGCTTTCTTT

V: TRBV5-4
size: few
D: NA
J: TRBJ2-5
CDR3: CASSGGWRGTQETQYF
DNA: TGTGCCAGCAGCGGTGGGTGGCGAGGAACCCAAGAGACCCAGTACTTC

V: TRBV19
size: NA
D: NA
J: TRBJ2-7
CDR3: CASSRGIYYEQYF
DNA: TGTGCCAGTAGCCGTGGTATCTACTACGAGCAGTACTTC

V: TRBV4-2
size: many
D: TRBD1
J: TRBJ1-2
CDR3: CASSLRTPGDRGVVYGYTF
DNA: TGTGCCAGCAGCCTTCGTACGCCAGGGGACAGGGGAGTAGTCTATGGCTACACCTTC

V: TRBV12-3/TRBV12-4
size: NA
D: NA
J: TRBJ1-6
CDR3: CASSFTGRDSPPHF
DNA: TGTGCCAGCAGTTTTACAGGGCGTGATTCACCCCCCCACTTT

V: TRBV29-1
size: NA
D: NA
J: TRBJ2-7
CDR3: CSVEATDSYEQYF
DNA: TGCAGCGTAGAGGCGACAGATTCCTACGAGCAGTACTTC